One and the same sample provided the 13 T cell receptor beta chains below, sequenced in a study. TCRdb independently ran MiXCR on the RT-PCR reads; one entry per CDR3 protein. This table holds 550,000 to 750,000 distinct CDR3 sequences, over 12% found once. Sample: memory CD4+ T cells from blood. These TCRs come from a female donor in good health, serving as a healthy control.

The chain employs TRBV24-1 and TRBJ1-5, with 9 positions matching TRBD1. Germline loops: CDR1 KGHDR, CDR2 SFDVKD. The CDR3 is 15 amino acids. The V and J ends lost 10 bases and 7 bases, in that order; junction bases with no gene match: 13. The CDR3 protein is CATHDGQGNGQPQHF. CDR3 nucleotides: TGTGCCACTCACGACGGACAGGGGAACGGGCAGCCCCAGCATTTT.

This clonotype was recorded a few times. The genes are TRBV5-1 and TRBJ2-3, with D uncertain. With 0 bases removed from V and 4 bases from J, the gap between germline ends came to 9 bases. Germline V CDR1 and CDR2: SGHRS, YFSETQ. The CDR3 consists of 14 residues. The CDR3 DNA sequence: TGCGCCAGCAGCTTGGGAGACCTAGCAGATACGCAGTATTTT. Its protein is CASSLGDLADTQYF. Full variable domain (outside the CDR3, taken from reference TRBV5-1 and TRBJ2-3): KAGVTQTPRYLIKTRGQQVTLSCSPISGHRSVSWYQQTPGQGLQFLFEYFSETQRNKGNFPGRFSGRQFSNSRSEMNVSTLELGDSALYLCASSLGDLADTQYFGPGTRLTVL.

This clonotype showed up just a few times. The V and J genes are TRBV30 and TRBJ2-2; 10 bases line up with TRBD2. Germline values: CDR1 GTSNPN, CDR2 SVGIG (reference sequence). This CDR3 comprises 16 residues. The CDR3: CGLELAGRGDTGELFF. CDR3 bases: TGTGGACTAGAACTAGCGGGACGAGGGGACACCGGGGAGCTGTTTTTT. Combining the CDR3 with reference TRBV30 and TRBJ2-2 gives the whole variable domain SQTIHQWPATLVQPVGSPLSLECTVEGTSNPNLYWYRQAAGRGLQLLFYSVGIGQISSEVPQNLSASRPQDRQFILSSKKLLLSDSGFYLCGLELAGRGDTGELFFGEGSRLTVL.

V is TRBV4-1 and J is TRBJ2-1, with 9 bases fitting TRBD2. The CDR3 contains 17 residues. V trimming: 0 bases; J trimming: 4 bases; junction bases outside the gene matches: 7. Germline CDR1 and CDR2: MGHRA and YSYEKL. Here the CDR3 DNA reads TGCGCCAGCAGCCAAGACCATGTCCTAGCGGGATACAATGAGCAGTTCTTC. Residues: CASSQDHVLAGYNEQFF.

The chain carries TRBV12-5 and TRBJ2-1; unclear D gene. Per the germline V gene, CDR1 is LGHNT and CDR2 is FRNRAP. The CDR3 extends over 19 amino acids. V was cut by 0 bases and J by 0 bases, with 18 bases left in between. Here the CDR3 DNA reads TGTGCTAGTGGTTTGGTATTGGTGGACCACCCGAGCTCCTACAATGAGCAGTTCTTC. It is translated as CASGLVLVDHPSSYNEQFF.

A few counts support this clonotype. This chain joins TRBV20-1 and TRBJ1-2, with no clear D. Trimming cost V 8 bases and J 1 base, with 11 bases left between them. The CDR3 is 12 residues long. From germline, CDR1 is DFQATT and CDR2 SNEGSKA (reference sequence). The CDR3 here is CSLLTDNYGYTF. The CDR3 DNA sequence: TGCAGTCTTTTAACAGATAACTATGGCTACACCTTC.

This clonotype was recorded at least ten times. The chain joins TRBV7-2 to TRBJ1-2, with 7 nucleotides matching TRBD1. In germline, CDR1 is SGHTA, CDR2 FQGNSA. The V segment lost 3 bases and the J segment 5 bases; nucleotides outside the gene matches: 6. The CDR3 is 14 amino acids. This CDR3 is CASSLSGQTYGYTF. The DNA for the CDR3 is TGTGCCAGCAGCTTGTCGGGACAGACATATGGCTACACCTTC.

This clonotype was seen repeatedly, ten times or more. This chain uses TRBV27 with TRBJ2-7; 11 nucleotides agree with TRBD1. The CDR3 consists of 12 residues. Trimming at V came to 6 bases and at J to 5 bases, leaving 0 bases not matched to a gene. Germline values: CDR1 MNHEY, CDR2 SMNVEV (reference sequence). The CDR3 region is CASRDRGHEQYF. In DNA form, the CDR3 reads TGTGCCAGCAGGGACAGGGGGCACGAGCAGTACTTC.

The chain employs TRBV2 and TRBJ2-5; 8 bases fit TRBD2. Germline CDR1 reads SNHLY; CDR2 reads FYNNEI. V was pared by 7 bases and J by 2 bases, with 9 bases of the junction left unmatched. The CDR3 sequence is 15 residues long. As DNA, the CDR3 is TGTGCCAGCATGGAGAGGAGCGGGGGACAAGAGACCCAGTACTTC. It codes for CASMERSGGQETQYF.

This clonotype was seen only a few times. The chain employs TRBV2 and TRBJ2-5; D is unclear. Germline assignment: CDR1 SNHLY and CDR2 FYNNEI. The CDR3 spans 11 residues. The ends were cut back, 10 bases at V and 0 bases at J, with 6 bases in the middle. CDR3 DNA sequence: TGTGCCACCAAGTACCAAGAGACCCAGTACTTC. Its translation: CATKYQETQYF.

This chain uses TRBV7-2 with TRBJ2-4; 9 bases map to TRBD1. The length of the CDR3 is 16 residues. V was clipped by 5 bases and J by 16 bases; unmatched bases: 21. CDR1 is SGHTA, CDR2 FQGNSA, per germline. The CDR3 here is CASSAKQGAVGGLIYF. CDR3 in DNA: TGTGCCAGCAGCGCAAAACAGGGGGCGGTTGGGGGACTGATTTACTTC. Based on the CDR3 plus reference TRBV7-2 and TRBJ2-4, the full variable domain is GAGVSQSPSNKVTEKGKDVELRCDPISGHTALYWYRQSLGQGLEFLIYFQGNSAPDKSGLPSDRFSAERTGGSVSTLTIQRTQQEDSAVYLCASSAKQGAVGGLIYFGAGTRLSVL.

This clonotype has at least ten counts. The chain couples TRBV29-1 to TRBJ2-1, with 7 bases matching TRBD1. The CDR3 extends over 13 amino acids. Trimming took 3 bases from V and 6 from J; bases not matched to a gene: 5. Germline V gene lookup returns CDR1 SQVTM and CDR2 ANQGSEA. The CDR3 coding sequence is TGCAGCGTTGACAGGACAGGTTTCAATGAGCAGTTCTTC. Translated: CSVDRTGFNEQFF.

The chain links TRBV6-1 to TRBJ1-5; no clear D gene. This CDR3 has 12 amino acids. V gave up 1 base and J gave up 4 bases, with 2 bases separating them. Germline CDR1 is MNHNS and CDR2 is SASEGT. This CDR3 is CASSEGNQPQHF. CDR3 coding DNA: TGTGCCAGCAGTGAAGGAAATCAGCCCCAGCATTTT.